What follows are 2 T cell receptor beta chains derived from one specimen sequenced in a study of neurological immune-mediated disorders. TCRdb itself ran the 5' RACE reads through MiXCR, one entry per CDR3 protein. Among 25,000 to 30,000 distinct CDR3 sequences listed, 12% were seen once. Sequencing input: PBMCs. These TCRs come from a man in his 60s in good health.

This clonotype was counted at least ten times. This chain links TRBV20-1 with TRBJ2-1; 11 nucleotides match TRBD2. This CDR3 is built from 16 residues. CDR1 is DFQATT and CDR2 is SNEGSKA in the germline V gene (reference sequence). The V and J ends lost 2 bases and 7 bases, in that order; junction bases with no gene match: 10. The CDR3 DNA reads TGCAGTGCTAGATTTAATAGCGGGAGGGGGGGTAATGAGCAGTTCTTC. Its protein is CSARFNSGRGGNEQFF.

This clonotype showed up many times. The rearrangement links TRBV12-3 or TRBV12-4 to TRBJ2-5; no clear D gene. Trimming shortened V by 3 bases and J by 10 bases, and 18 bases separated the two germline ends. There are 14 residues in the CDR3. The CDR3 spells CASSLNSRAKNQYF. Written as DNA, the CDR3 is TGTGCCAGCAGTTTGAACAGCCGAGCGAAGAACCAGTACTTC.